The present entry profiles one T cell receptor beta chain with its context. The antigen remains unidentified. Researchers reported sorting every CD8+ T cell subset in triplicate, 250,000 to 350,000 cells per sort. The data are from a study of CXCR3-negative and CXCR3-positive naive CD8 T cells. General study findings and limits: Similar TRBV-TRBJ gene usage was seen in naive CXCR3-negative and CXCR3-positive cells, but not in memory cells. High diversity, comparable across both naive subsets, contrasted with much lower diversity in memory CD8+ cells. Once cells were cryopreserved, CXCR3 expression went down partly, and most assays used fresh PBMCs.

The germline V gene encodes CDR1 SEHNR and CDR2 FQNEAQ (reference sequence). The CDR3 spans 15 residues. 5' RACE with UMI labels generated the TRB cDNA libraries. TCRdb reanalyzed the 5' RACE reads, giving one entry per CDR3 protein sequence and no DNA. Recorded for this sample: under 65,000 distinct CDR3 sequences. V is TRBV7-9 and J is TRBJ1-1; TCRdb names TRBD1, which stays unverified in the absence of DNA. Sequencing used memory CD8+ T cells from blood. The origin of this receptor is a human donor in good health. Some clones in this sample may be carry-over from other donors' samples. The chain's CDR3 is CASSPYRGMNTEAFF.